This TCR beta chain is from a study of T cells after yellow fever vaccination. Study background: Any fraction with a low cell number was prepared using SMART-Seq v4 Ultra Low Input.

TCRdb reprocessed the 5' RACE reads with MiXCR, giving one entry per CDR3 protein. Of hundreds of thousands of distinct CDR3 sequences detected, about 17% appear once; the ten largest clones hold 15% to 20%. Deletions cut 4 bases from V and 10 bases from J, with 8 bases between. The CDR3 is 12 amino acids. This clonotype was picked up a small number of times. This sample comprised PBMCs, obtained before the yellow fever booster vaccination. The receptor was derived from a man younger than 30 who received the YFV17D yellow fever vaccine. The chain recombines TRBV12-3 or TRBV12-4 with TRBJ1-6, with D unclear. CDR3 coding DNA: TGTGCCAGCAGTTCTCTGATGTCACCCCTCCACTTT. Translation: CASSSLMSPLHF.